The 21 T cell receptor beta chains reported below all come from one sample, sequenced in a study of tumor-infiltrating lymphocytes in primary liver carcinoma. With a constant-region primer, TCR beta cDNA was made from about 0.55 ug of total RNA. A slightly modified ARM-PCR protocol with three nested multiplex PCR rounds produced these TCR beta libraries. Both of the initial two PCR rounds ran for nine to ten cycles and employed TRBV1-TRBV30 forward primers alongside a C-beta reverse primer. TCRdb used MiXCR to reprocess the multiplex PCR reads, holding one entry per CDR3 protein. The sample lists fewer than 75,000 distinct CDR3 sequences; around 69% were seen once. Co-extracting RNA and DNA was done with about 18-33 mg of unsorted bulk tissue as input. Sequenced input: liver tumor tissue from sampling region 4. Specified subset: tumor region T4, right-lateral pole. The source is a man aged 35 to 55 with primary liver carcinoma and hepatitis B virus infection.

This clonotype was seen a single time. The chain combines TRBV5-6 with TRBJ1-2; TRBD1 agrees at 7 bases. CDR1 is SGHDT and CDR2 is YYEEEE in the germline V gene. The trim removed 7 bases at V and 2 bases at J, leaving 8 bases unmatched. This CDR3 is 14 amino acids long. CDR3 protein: CASGSGGKNYGYTF. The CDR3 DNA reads TGTGCCAGCGGCTCAGGGGGAAAAAACTATGGCTACACCTTC.

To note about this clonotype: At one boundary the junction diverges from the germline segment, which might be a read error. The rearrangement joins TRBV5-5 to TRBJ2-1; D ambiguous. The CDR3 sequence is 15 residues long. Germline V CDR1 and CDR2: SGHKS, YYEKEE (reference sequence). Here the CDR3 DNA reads TGTGCCAGCAGCTCGGTTCCCGGACGGTGCAATGAGCAATTCTTC. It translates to CASSSVPGRCNEQFF.

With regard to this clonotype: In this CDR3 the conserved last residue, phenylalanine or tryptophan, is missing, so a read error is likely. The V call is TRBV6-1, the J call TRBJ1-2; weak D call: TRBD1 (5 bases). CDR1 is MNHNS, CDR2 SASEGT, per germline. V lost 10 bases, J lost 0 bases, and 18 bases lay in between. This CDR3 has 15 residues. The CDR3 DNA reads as TGTGCCAACAGCTTGACAGAGACAACTAACTATGGCTACACCATC. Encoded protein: CANSLTETTNYGYTI.

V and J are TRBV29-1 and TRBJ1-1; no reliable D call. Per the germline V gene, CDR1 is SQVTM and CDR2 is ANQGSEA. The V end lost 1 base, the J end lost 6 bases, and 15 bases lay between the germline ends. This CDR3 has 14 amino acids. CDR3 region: CSVEAERFFPEAFF. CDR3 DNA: TGCAGCGTTGAAGCCGAAAGATTTTTCCCTGAAGCTTTCTTT.

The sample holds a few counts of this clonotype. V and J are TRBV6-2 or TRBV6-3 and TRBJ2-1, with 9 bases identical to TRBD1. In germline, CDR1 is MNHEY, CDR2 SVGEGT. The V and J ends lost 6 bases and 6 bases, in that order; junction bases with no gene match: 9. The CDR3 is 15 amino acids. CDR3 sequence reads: CASRRTGTGPNEQFF. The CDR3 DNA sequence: TGTGCCAGCAGAAGGACCGGGACAGGGCCCAATGAGCAGTTCTTC.

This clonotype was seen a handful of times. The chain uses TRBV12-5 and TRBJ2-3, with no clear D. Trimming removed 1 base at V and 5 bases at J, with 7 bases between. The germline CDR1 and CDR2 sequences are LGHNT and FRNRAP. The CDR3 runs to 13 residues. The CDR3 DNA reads TGTGCTAGTGGTTTGGAACTGGGAGATACGCAGTATTTT. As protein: CASGLELGDTQYF.

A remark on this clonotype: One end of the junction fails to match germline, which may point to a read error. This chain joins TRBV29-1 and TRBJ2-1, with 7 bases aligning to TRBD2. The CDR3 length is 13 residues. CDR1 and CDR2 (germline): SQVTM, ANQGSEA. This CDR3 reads CRVAQREEGELFF. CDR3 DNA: TGCAGGGTTGCCCAACGGGAGGAGGGTGAGCTGTTCTTC.

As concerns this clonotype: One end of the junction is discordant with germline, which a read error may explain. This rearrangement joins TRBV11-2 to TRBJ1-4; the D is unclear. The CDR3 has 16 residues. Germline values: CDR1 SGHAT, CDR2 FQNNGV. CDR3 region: CASSPGIGPTNGKLIF. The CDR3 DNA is TGTGCCAGCAGCCCCGGCATAGGTCCAACTAATGGAAAACTGATTTTT.

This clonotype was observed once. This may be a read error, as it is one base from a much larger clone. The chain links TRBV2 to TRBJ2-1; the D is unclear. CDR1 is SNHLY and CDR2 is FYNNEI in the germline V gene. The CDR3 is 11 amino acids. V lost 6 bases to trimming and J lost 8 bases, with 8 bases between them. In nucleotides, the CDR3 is TGTGCCAGCAGACTATGGGATGAGCAGTTCTTC. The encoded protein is CASRLWDEQFF.

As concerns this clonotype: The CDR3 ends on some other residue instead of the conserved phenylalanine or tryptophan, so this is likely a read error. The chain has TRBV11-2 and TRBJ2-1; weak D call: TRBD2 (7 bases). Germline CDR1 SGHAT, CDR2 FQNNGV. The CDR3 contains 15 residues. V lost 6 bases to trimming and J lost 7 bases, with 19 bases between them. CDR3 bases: TGTGCCAGCAGTTCTCGCGGGGGCTACTATAATGAGCAGTTCTTA. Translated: CASSSRGGYYNEQFL.

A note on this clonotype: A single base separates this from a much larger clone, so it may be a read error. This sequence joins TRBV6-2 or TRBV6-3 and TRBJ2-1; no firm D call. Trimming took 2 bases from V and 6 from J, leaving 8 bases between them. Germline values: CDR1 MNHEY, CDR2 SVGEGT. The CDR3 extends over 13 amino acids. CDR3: CASSYQSGNEQFF. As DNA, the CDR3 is TGTGCCAGCAGTTACCAGTCGGGCAATGAGCAGTTCTTC.

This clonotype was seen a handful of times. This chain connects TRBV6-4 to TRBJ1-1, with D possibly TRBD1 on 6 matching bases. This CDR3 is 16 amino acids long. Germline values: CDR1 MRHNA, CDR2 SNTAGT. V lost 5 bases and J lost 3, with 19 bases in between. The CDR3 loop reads CASSPGGGRSDTEAFF. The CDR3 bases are TGTGCCAGCAGTCCGGGGGGGGGCCGGTCGGACACTGAAGCTTTCTTT.

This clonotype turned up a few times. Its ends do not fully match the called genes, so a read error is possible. CDR3 nucleotide sequence: TGTGCCAGCAGCCTAGCGAGGCTAGCTCTGGGAAAAAAAGAGACCGAGTACTTC. Its protein is CASSLARLALGKKETEYF. V is TRBV11-2 and J is TRBJ2-5; D is perhaps TRBD2 (6 bases). The V gene's germline CDR1 is SGHAT and CDR2 FQNNGV. This CDR3 has 18 residues.

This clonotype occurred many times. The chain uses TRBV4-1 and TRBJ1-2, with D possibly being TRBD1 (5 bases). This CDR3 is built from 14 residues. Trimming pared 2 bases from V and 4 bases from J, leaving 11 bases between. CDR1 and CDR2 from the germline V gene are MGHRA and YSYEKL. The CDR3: CASSQSQGFYGYTF. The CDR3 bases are TGCGCCAGCAGCCAATCTCAGGGATTCTATGGCTACACCTTC.

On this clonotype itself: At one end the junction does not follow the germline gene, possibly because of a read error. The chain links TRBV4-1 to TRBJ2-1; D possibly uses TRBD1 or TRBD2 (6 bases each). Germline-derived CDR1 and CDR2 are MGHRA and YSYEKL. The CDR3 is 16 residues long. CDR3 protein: CASSPELTGAYNEQSF. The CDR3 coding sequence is TGCGCCAGCAGCCCCGAACTAACGGGGGCTTACAATGAGCAATCCTTC.

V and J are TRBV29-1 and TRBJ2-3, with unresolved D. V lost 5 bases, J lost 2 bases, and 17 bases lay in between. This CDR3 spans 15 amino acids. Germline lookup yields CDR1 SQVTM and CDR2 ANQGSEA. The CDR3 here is CSVSGASGFTDTQYF. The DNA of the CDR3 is TGCAGCGTTTCCGGTGCTAGTGGATTCACAGATACGCAGTATTTT.

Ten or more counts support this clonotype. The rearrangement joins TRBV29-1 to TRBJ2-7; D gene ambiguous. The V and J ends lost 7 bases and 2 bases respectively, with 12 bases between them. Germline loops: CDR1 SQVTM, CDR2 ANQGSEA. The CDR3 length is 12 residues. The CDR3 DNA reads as TGCAGCGCCTTAGACGAAACCTACGAGCAGTACTTC. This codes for CSALDETYEQYF.

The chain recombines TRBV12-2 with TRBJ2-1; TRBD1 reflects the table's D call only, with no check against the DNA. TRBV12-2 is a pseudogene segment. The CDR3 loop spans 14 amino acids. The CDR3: CTSRLVGGRNEQFF. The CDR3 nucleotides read TGTACAAGTCGCTTAGTGGGCGGACGCAATGAACAGTTCTTC.

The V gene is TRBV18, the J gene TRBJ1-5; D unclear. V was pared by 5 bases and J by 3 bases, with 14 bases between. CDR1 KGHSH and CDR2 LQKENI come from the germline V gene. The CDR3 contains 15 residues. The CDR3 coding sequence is TGTGCCAGCTCATTCGACTCGGGAAACAATCAGCCCCAGCATTTT. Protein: CASSFDSGNNQPQHF. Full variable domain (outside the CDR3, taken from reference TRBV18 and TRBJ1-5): NAGVMQNPRHLVRRRGQEARLRCSPMKGHSHVYWYRQLPEEGLKFMVYLQKENIIDESGMPKERFSAEFPKEGPSILRIQQVVRGDSAAYFCASSFDSGNNQPQHFGDGTRLSIL.

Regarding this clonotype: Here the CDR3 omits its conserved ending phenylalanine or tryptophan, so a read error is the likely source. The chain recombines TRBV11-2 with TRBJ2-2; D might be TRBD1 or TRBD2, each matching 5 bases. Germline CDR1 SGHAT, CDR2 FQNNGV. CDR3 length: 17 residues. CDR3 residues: CACSLALRGANTGELFL. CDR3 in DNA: TGTGCCTGCAGTTTAGCATTAAGAGGGGCGAACACCGGCGAGCTGTTTCTT.

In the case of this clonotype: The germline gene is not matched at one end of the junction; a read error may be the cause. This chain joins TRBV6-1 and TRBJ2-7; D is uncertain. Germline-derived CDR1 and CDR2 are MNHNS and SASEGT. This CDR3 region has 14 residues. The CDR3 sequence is CSSSEVADGYEQYF. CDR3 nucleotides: TGTTCCAGCAGTGAAGTGGCAGACGGCTACGAGCAGTACTTC.